The sequence of this T cell receptor (beta chain) was determined in a study of cytomegalovirus exposure and HLA in healthy donors. Study-wide points: The dataset shows that most TCR sequences were rare, while some public TCRs occurred in many donors.

About this clone itself: Its specificity is not known.

Method: immunoSEQ multiplex PCR; TCRdb's copy keeps in-frame clones and lacks some. The sample holds approximately 140,000 clones, around nine tenths seen once. The material sequenced was PBMCs. The sequence was collected from a woman between 18 and 29 years old in good health and CMV-seropositive.

CDR3 sequence: CASSLGQYGGIQYF. The CDR3 region has the DNA TGTGCCAGCAGCTTAGGACAGTACGGCGGCATTCAGTACTTC. V usage is TRBV11-1 and J usage is TRBJ2-4; the D gene is possibly TRBD1 (5 bases). CDR1 is SGHAT and CDR2 is FQDESV in the germline V gene (reference sequence). The CDR3 consists of 14 residues. Trimming took 1 base from V and 9 from J, leaving 13 bases between them.